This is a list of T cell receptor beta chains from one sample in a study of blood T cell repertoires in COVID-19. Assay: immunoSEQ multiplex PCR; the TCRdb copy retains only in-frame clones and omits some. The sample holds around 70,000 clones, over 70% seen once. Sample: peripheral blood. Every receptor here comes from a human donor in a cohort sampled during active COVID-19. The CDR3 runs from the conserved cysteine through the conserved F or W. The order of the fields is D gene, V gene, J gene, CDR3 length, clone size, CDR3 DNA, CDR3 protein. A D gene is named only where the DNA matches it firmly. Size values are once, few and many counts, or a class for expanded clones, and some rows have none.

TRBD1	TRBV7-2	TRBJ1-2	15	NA	TGTGCCAGCAGCCCGCGGGACAGGACATACTATGGCTACACCTTC	CASSPRDRTYYGYTF
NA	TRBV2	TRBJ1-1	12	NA	TGTGCCACCCACAGGGCCGAGACTGAAGCTTTCTTT	CATHRAETEAFF
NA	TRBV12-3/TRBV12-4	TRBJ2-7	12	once	TGTGCCAGCAGTCCTTATTTCTACGAGCAGTACTTC	CASSPYFYEQYF
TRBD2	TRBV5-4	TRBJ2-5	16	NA	TGTGCCAGCACCCTGACTAGCGGGAGTAGGGTAGAGACCCAGTACTTC	CASTLTSGSRVETQYF
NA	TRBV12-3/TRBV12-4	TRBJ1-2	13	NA	TGTGCCAGCGGAAAACAGTCTAACTATGGCTACACCTTC	CASGKQSNYGYTF
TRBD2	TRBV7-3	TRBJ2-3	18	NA	TGTGCCAGCAGCTCAGCGGCTAGCGGGAGGGCCTTGGAAGATACGCAGTATTTT	CASSSAASGRALEDTQYF
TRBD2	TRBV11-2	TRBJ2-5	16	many	TGTGCCAGCAGCTTAGTGGGGGGAGGGCCCCCCGAGACCCAGTACTTC	CASSLVGGGPPETQYF
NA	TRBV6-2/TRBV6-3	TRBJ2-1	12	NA	TGTGCCAGCAGTTACCCAACTGCTGAGCAGTTCTTC	CASSYPTAEQFF
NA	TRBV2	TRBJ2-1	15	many	TGTGCCAGCACCCAAAGGGACAAAGGTAATCTTGAGCAGTTCTTC	CASTQRDKGNLEQFF
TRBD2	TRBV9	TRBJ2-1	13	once	TGTGCCAGCAGCGTGGGACTACTCAATGAGCAGTTCTTC	CASSVGLLNEQFF
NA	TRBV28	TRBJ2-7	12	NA	TGTGCCAGCAGTACCAGGCTCCCCGAGCAGTACTTC	CASSTRLPEQYF
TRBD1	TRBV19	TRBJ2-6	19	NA	TGTGCCAGTAGTATCGCGAGGGGCAGGGGGCTCGGCGGGGCCAACGTCCTGACTTTC	CASSIARGRGLGGANVLTF
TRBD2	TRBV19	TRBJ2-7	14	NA	TGTGCCAGTAGTATAGCGGGGACTAACTACGAGCAGTACTTC	CASSIAGTNYEQYF